This entry lists 10 T cell receptor beta chains sequenced from one sample in a study of breast tumors, draining lymph nodes, adjacent tissues. TCRdb re-analysed the multiplex PCR reads in MiXCR, keeping a single row per CDR3 protein. The sample lists about 220,000 distinct CDR3 sequences; around 35% were seen once. Axillary draining lymph nodes of breast cancer patients supplied the node samples. The sample taken for sequencing was axillary lymph node tissue. The receptors come from a female donor with breast cancer. Some clones in this sample may be carry-over from other donors' samples.

A note on this clonotype: A junction boundary mismatches the germline segment, possibly from a read error. The chain employs TRBV25-1 and TRBJ1-2; tentative D call: TRBD1 (5 bases). The CDR3 totals 13 residues. Germline CDR1 and CDR2: MGHDK and SYGVNS. This chain's CDR3 is CASSDAGSYGYTF. CDR3 DNA: TGCGCCAGCAGTGACGCAGGGAGCTATGGCTACACCTTC.

The sample holds many counts of this clonotype. V and J are TRBV19 and TRBJ1-5, with 8 bases identical to TRBD1. Germline CDR1 LNHDA, CDR2 SQIVND (reference sequence). CDR3 length: 16 amino acids. Germline trimming cut 5 bases from V and 1 base from J; bases unmatched to any gene: 7. The CDR3 DNA reads as TGTGCCAGTAGTCCCCGGACAGGGCTAAGCAATCAGCCCCAGCATTTT. This codes for CASSPRTGLSNQPQHF.

This clonotype was recorded many times. The chain carries TRBV11-2 and TRBJ2-6, with D possibly being TRBD2 (6 bases). V was shortened by 9 bases and J by 2 bases, with 23 bases between the two germline ends. The V gene's germline CDR1 is SGHAT and CDR2 FQNNGV. The length of the CDR3 is 18 residues. DNA for the CDR3: TGTGCCAGTCTACCCCTTAGCGGAGCCCGGCCTGGGGCCAACGTCCTGACTTTC. It translates to CASLPLSGARPGANVLTF.

This clonotype occurred many times. This sequence joins TRBV20-1 and TRBJ1-4, with D hard to call. The germline gives CDR1 DFQATT, CDR2 SNEGSKA (reference sequence). V lost 4 bases and J lost 4, with 7 bases in between. The CDR3 consists of 12 residues. This CDR3 reads CSATGVNEKLFF. Written as DNA, the CDR3 is TGCAGTGCTACCGGGGTTAATGAAAAACTGTTTTTT.

V gene TRBV30 combines with J gene TRBJ2-2, with 7 bases aligning to TRBD2. Trimming cost V 5 bases and J 4 bases; bases outside gene matches: 10. CDR3 length equals 15 residues. Germline CDR1 reads GTSNPN; CDR2 reads SVGIG (reference sequence). The CDR3 loop is CAWLRGGPFTGELFF. The DNA of the CDR3 is TGTGCCTGGTTGAGGGGAGGGCCTTTCACCGGGGAGCTGTTTTTT.

This clonotype showed up many times. The genes are TRBV9 and TRBJ1-3, with D perhaps matching TRBD1 (6 bases). The CDR3 loop spans 17 amino acids. Germline loops: CDR1 SGDLS, CDR2 YYNGEE. Trimming pared 0 bases from V and 1 base from J, leaving 14 bases between. The CDR3 protein is CASSVGPGATSGNTIYF. CDR3 nucleotides: TGTGCCAGCAGCGTAGGCCCGGGGGCAACGTCTGGAAACACCATATATTTT.

This clonotype was recorded at least ten times. The gene calls are TRBV5-1 and TRBJ2-5; 12 bases match TRBD1. The J segment lost 10 bases and the V segment lost 4 bases, leaving 8 bases of the junction unmatched. The CDR3 sequence is 14 residues long. Germline loops: CDR1 SGHRS, CDR2 YFSETQ. The CDR3 coding sequence is TGCGCCAGCAGCCCGGGGGACAGGGGGCATTTCCAGTACTTC. Its protein is CASSPGDRGHFQYF.

This clonotype has just a few counts. V gene TRBV20-1 combines with J gene TRBJ2-5; TRBD2 agrees at 7 bases. This CDR3 is 19 amino acids long. Germline V gene data show CDR1 as DFQATT and CDR2 as SNEGSKA (reference sequence). Unmatched junction bases numbered 23, after V lost 3 bases and J lost 4 bases. Written as DNA, the CDR3 is TGCAGTGCTAGGAAGGGGACCGGGACTACCGGGGGGAGGGGAGAGACCCAGTACTTC. Amino acids: CSARKGTGTTGGRGETQYF.

This clonotype was counted many times. J is TRBJ2-7 and V is TRBV20-1, with 7 nucleotides matching TRBD1. Germline trimming cut 6 bases from V and 4 bases from J; bases unmatched to any gene: 3. Per the germline V gene, CDR1 is DFQATT and CDR2 is SNEGSKA (reference sequence). The CDR3 sequence is 11 residues long. This chain's CDR3 is CSANRGYEQYF. The CDR3 DNA is TGCAGTGCAAACAGGGGATACGAGCAGTACTTC.

This clonotype has only a few counts. This rearrangement joins TRBV24-1 to TRBJ2-5; 8 bases are shared with TRBD1. CDR3 length: 13 amino acids. Germline lookup yields CDR1 KGHDR and CDR2 SFDVKD. The ends lost 5 bases at V and 9 bases at J; junction bases unmatched: 7. In DNA form, the CDR3 reads TGTGCCACCAGTGCCGCGGACAGGGTGGCCCAGTACTTC. Its protein product is CATSAADRVAQYF.